This T cell receptor beta chain was recovered during a study of regulatory T cells in long-lasting Graves disease. Points from the study as a whole: The study found persistent patients shared more public clonotypes (roughly 3,000) than new patients (about 1,000).

Arm-PCR with iRepertoire HTBI primers amplified the CDR3 regions for these TCR beta libraries. TCRdb processed the multiplex PCR reads anew with MiXCR; each CDR3 protein has one entry. The sample carries about 400,000 distinct CDR3 sequences, about 15% recorded once. Time point defined: newly diagnosed GD, antithyroid drugs for less than 3 months. PBMC-derived RNA was used for the TCR library. This clonotype was detected only a few times. Its antigen is not known. The CDR3 contains 12 residues. The germline gives CDR1 MDHEN, CDR2 SYDVKM. Trimming left V 3 bases short and J 10 bases short, with 10 bases between. The same sample was also studied in work on T cells in Graves' hyperthyroidism and ophthalmopathy. From that paper: Diagnoses used clinical symptoms, serum thyroxine and TRAb, thyroid ultrasound and orbital computed tomography. Using 13 V-J features, a model discriminated ophthalmopathy from stable hyperthyroidism.

This TCR derives from a woman in her thirties or forties with Graves disease. The source was peripheral blood mononuclear cells (PBMCs), collected at new diagnosis, from a patient treated with antithyroid drugs. The rearrangement links TRBV28 to TRBJ2-1; D is perhaps TRBD2 (6 bases). In DNA, the CDR3 is TGTGCCAGCAGTTTTTTCGCGGGAGAGCAGTTCTTC. It codes for CASSFFAGEQFF. Variable domain in full (rest from reference TRBV28 and TRBJ2-1): DVKVTQSSRYLVKRTGEKVFLECVQDMDHENMFWYRQDPGLGLRLIYFSYDVKMKEKGDIPEGYSVSREKKERFSLILESASTNQTSMYLCASSFFAGEQFFGPGTRLTVL.